This T cell receptor beta chain was captured in a study of blood T cell repertoires in COVID-19. The germline CDR1 and CDR2 sequences are LNHDA and SQIVND (reference sequence). The CDR3 contains 14 residues. Trimming cost V 3 bases and J 6 bases, with 11 bases left between them. Assay used: immunoSEQ multiplex PCR; TCRdb lists only in-frame clones, some missing. Of some 310,000 clones in the sample, roughly 90% were seen once. The sequence came from a woman in her 30s who had recovered from COVID-19. Material for sequencing was PBMCs or T cells enriched from blood (not recorded which). V gene TRBV19 combines with J gene TRBJ2-2; D is possibly TRBD1 (5 bases). The CDR3 DNA reads as TGTGCCAGTAGTATCCAGGGTAGCCCCGGGGAGCTGTTTTTT. This sequence encodes CASSIQGSPGELFF. Full variable domain (rest looked up from reference TRBV19 and TRBJ2-2): DGGITQSPKYLFRKEGQNVTLSCEQNLNHDAMYWYRQDPGQGLRLIYYSQIVNDFQKGDIAEGYSVSREKKESFPLTVTSAQKNPTAFYLCASSIQGSPGELFFGEGSRLTVL.